These T cell receptor beta chains were read from a single sample in a study of Siglec-9 on CD8 T cells in melanoma. The assay was immunoSEQ multiplex PCR, and TCRdb's table has in-frame clones only and misses some. Of more than 30,000 clones listed, approximately 84% were seen once; the top ten hold under 2%. The sample consisted of Siglec-9- CD8+ T cells sorted from blood. The source of these receptors is a human donor in good health. Both conserved end residues are part of each CDR3. A D gene is named only where the DNA matches it firmly. Not every row has a clone size; where given, it reads once, few, many or a size class.

TRBJ2-6 | TRBV6-5 | - | - | CASSYKSSGANVLTF | TGTGCCAGCAGTTATAAGTCCTCTGGGGCCAACGTCCTGACTTTC
TRBJ1-1 | TRBV6-4 | - | - | CASSDTQGTEAFF | TGTGCCAGCAGTGACACACAGGGTACTGAAGCTTTCTTT
TRBJ2-2 | TRBV27 | - | - | CASSYSPNGELFF | TGTGCCAGCAGTTACAGCCCTAACGGGGAGCTGTTTTTT
TRBJ2-1 | TRBV29-1 | - | - | CSVDVWGRSYNEQFF | TGCAGCGTTGACGTTTGGGGCCGCTCCTACAATGAGCAGTTCTTC
TRBJ2-5 | TRBV28 | TRBD1 | - | CASSLTGVRKETQYF | TGTGCCAGCAGCCTGACAGGGGTGCGGAAAGAGACCCAGTACTTC
TRBJ2-1 | TRBV7-9 | - | - | CASSLFGVALASSYNEQFF | TGTGCCAGCAGCTTATTTGGGGTAGCTCTAGCGAGCTCCTACAATGAGCAGTTCTTC
TRBJ2-2 | TRBV27 | - | - | CASSYEGPGELFF | TGTGCCAGCAGTTACGAAGGCCCCGGGGAGCTGTTTTTT
TRBJ1-6 | TRBV2 | TRBD1 | few | CASSPPGQGANSPLHF | TGTGCCAGCAGTCCTCCGGGGCAGGGGGCCAATTCACCCCTCCACTTT
TRBJ2-7 | TRBV7-9 | - | - | CASSPRTDPSGEQYF | TGTGCCAGCAGCCCGCGGACAGATCCCTCAGGCGAGCAGTACTTC
TRBJ2-2 | TRBV19 | - | - | CASSIGGPGTGELFF | TGTGCCAGTAGTATCGGGGGGCCCGGCACCGGGGAGCTGTTTTTT
TRBJ2-5 | TRBV9 | - | once | CASSTRDVQETQYF | TGTGCCAGCAGCACCCGGGACGTCCAAGAGACCCAGTACTTC
TRBJ2-2 | TRBV28 | TRBD2 | - | CASSLLAGDTGELFF | TGTGCCAGCAGTTTGCTAGCGGGAGACACCGGGGAGCTGTTTTTT
TRBJ1-2 | TRBV12-2 | - | - | CAFCPGTGNYGYTF | TGTGCATTTTGCCCCGGGACAGGGAACTATGGCTACACCTTC
TRBJ1-3 | TRBV2 | - | - | CASSEFEAGSGNTIYF | TGTGCCAGCAGTGAATTTGAAGCGGGCTCTGGAAACACCATATATTTT
TRBJ2-1 | TRBV9 | TRBD1 | - | CASSEEGAYNEQFF | TGTGCCAGCAGCGAAGAGGGGGCTTACAATGAGCAGTTCTTC
TRBJ2-7 | TRBV9 | - | - | CASSYRAISYEQYF | TGTGCCAGCAGCTACAGGGCAATCTCCTACGAGCAGTACTTC
TRBJ2-3 | TRBV5-6 | - | - | CASSFGRMDTQYF | TGTGCCAGCAGCTTTGGTAGGATGGATACGCAGTATTTT
TRBJ2-7 | TRBV11-1 | - | - | CASSSPGAAPYEQYF | TGTGCCAGCAGCTCACCGGGGGCGGCGCCCTACGAGCAGTACTTC
TRBJ2-7 | TRBV4-1 | TRBD1 | - | CASSQGQGQGEQYF | TGCGCCAGCAGCCAAGGACAGGGGCAGGGGGAGCAGTACTTC
TRBJ2-3 | TRBV28 | - | - | CATGTFTGDLSPSTDTQYF | TGTGCCACCGGAACTTTTACAGGAGACTTATCCCCTAGCACAGATACGCAGTATTTT
TRBJ1-1 | TRBV29-1 | - | - | CSVGGDLAVTEAFF | TGCAGCGTTGGGGGGGACTTGGCGGTCACTGAAGCTTTCTTT
TRBJ1-2 | TRBV6-6 | - | - | CASWTPSARNYGYTF | TGTGCCAGTTGGACGCCCTCCGCTAGAAACTATGGCTACACCTTC
TRBJ2-1 | TRBV5-4 | - | - | CASSLDGTPLGNEQFF | TGTGCCAGCAGCTTGGATGGGACCCCTCTGGGGAATGAGCAGTTCTTC
TRBJ2-7 | TRBV4-2 | TRBD2 | - | CASSQGLAGVLSYEQYF | TGTGCCAGCAGCCAAGGCTTAGCGGGAGTCTTGTCCTACGAGCAGTACTTC
TRBJ2-7 | TRBV9 | - | - | CASSAAGAPAYEQYF | TGTGCCAGCAGCGCCGCAGGGGCACCCGCTTACGAGCAGTACTTC
TRBJ1-1 | TRBV19 | TRBD1 | few | CASSFRTGYTEAFF | TGTGCCAGTAGTTTTCGGACAGGTTACACTGAAGCTTTCTTT
TRBJ1-1 | TRBV28 | - | - | CASSPDLRTVNTEAFF | TGTGCCAGCAGTCCCGATTTAAGGACAGTGAACACTGAAGCTTTCTTT
TRBJ1-2 | TRBV11-3 | - | - | CASSLGEDHYGYTF | TGTGCCAGCAGCTTAGGGGAGGACCACTATGGCTACACCTTC
TRBJ2-3 | TRBV6-1 | - | - | CASSEVPGVPTDTQYF | TGTGCCAGCAGTGAAGTTCCGGGGGTCCCGACAGATACGCAGTATTTT
TRBJ1-4 | TRBV7-9 | TRBD1 | - | CASSSGQGAYNEKLFF | TGTGCCAGCAGTTCGGGACAGGGGGCCTATAATGAAAAACTGTTTTTT
TRBJ2-7 | TRBV11-2 | - | - | CASSLEEGIEQYF | TGTGCCAGCAGCTTAGAAGAAGGGATCGAGCAGTACTTC
TRBJ2-1 | TRBV7-3 | TRBD1 | - | CASSPTGGHEQFF | TGTGCCAGCAGCCCGACAGGGGGTCATGAGCAGTTCTTC
TRBJ2-7 | TRBV18 | TRBD1 | - | CASSPRQGYEQYF | TGTGCCAGCTCACCAAGACAGGGCTACGAGCAGTACTTC
TRBJ2-7 | TRBV27 | TRBD1 | - | CASSSGTGYVAYEQYF | TGTGCCAGCAGTTCCGGGACAGGGTATGTCGCCTACGAGCAGTACTTC
TRBJ2-1 | TRBV10-3 | TRBD2 | - | CAISEIWTSDTYNEQFF | TGTGCCATCAGTGAGATTTGGACTAGCGACACCTACAATGAGCAGTTCTTC
TRBJ2-1 | TRBV11-2 | - | - | CASSLGGLSYNEQFF | TGTGCCAGCAGCTTAGGGGGTCTCTCCTACAATGAGCAGTTCTTC
TRBJ2-7 | TRBV27 | - | - | CASSLGAGPFYEQYF | TGTGCCAGCAGTTTAGGTGCGGGACCATTCTACGAGCAGTACTTC
TRBJ2-5 | TRBV4-2 | TRBD2 | - | CASSQGRTSGSGRQETQYF | TGTGCCAGCAGCCAAGGTCGGACTAGCGGGAGTGGACGGCAAGAGACCCAGTACTTC
TRBJ1-1 | TRBV19 | TRBD1 | - | CASSNLLQGAATEAFF | TGTGCCAGTAGTAACCTCCTTCAGGGGGCGGCCACTGAAGCTTTCTTT
TRBJ2-1 | TRBV27 | - | once | CASSLSGGNEQFF | TGTGCCAGCAGTTTATCAGGGGGCAATGAGCAGTTCTTC
TRBJ2-5 | TRBV27 | TRBD2 | - | CASRGLAGSQLFQETQYF | TGTGCCAGCAGAGGACTAGCGGGATCCCAACTTTTCCAAGAGACCCAGTACTTC
TRBJ2-5 | TRBV9 | - | once | CASSHSGFQETQYF | TGTGCCAGCAGTCACTCGGGATTCCAAGAGACCCAGTACTTC
TRBJ2-5 | TRBV6-5 | - | - | CASSYLGVEETQYF | TGTGCCAGCAGTTACCTGGGGGTCGAAGAGACCCAGTACTTC
TRBJ2-2 | TRBV19 | - | few | CATQGGNTGELFF | TGTGCCACTCAAGGAGGAAACACCGGGGAGCTGTTTTTT
TRBJ2-7 | TRBV19 | - | - | CASRAGSYEQYF | TGTGCCAGTAGGGCCGGATCCTACGAGCAGTACTTC
TRBJ2-7 | TRBV6-5 | TRBD2 | - | CASSYSTSGGSYEQYF | TGTGCCAGCAGTTACTCTACTAGCGGGGGCTCCTACGAGCAGTACTTC
TRBJ2-5 | TRBV6-5 | TRBD2 | - | CASSWASGGETQYF | TGTGCCAGCAGTTGGGCTAGCGGGGGTGAGACCCAGTACTTC
TRBJ2-7 | TRBV27 | - | - | CASSFRGKYEQYF | TGTGCCAGCAGTTTCCGGGGTAAATACGAGCAGTACTTC
TRBJ2-3 | TRBV19 | - | - | CASSLLGAISTDTQYF | TGTGCCAGTAGTCTCCTCGGAGCGATCAGCACAGATACGCAGTATTTT
TRBJ1-2 | TRBV2 | TRBD1 | - | CASSSRPGGNGYTF | TGTGCCAGCAGTTCCCGTCCAGGGGGCAATGGCTACACCTTC
TRBJ1-5 | TRBV28 | - | few | CASSLTGNQPQHF | TGTGCCAGCAGTTTGACGGGAAATCAGCCCCAGCATTTT
TRBJ1-4 | TRBV7-9 | - | - | CASSMDRTDEKLFF | TGTGCCAGCAGTATGGACAGAACCGATGAAAAACTGTTTTTT
TRBJ2-7 | TRBV27 | - | - | CASGLRGGYEQYF | TGTGCCAGCGGGCTAAGGGGGGGGTACGAGCAGTACTTC
TRBJ2-1 | TRBV7-9 | - | once | CARGGENDNEQFF | TGTGCCAGAGGGGGGGAAAACGACAATGAGCAGTTCTTC